This TCR beta chain was identified during a study of Ad26.COV2.S vaccination and SARS-CoV-2 variants. Treatment described: some 19 received Ad26.COV2.S at low or high dose, single or two shots; about five received placebo; per-sample allocation not given. Sampling happened 63 days after the first vaccine or placebo injection. This vaccine is an Ad26 vector that expresses the Wuhan-strain SARS-CoV-2 spike. Trimming at V came to 5 bases and at J to 4 bases, leaving 13 bases not matched to a gene. Germline V gene lookup returns CDR1 LNHDA and CDR2 SQIVND (reference sequence). The CDR3 spans 16 residues. Profiling relied on immunoSEQ multiplex PCR, and the TCRdb table lists in-frame clones only, not all of them. Here the sample spans 350,000 to 500,000 clones, around nine tenths being singletons. A word on this clone: Antigen: not known.

Study results and limitations: Placebo and vaccine recipients had non-spike TCR breadth that was similar. Substantial breadth in spike-specific CD8+ and CD4+ T cell responses was reportedly seen after vaccination.

This TCR came from a person between 18 and 60 years old who received the Ad26.COV2.S COVID-19 vaccine or a placebo. This specimen consisted of peripheral blood, obtained in a trial of Ad26.COV2.S vaccine versus placebo. V gene TRBV19 combines with J gene TRBJ1-1, with 7 bases aligning to TRBD1. In nucleotides, the CDR3 is TGTGCCAGTAGTCCCCGCCTGCACAGGGGTGTCACTGAAGCTTTCTTT. It yields the protein CASSPRLHRGVTEAFF.